This T cell receptor beta chain was identified during a study of cytomegalovirus exposure and HLA in healthy donors. On the study more broadly: Clustering assigned about 76% of the approximately 430 genotyped donors to the Caucasian-associated ancestry cluster.

The study's findings and limits: Rarity held for most TCR sequences, but there were some public TCRs that occurred in many donors. A later analysis linked a missense variant in DCLRE1C to the trimming of TCR beta V and J genes. After further analysis at a later stage, roughly 16,000 TCR beta sequences were associated with HLA alleles at 0.05 false discovery rate.

Use of 60 Vbeta and 13 Jbeta primers characterized the PCR. Produced via immunoSEQ multiplex PCR; TCRdb's table is partial and in-frame only. The sample holds about 130,000 clones, approximately 10% seen once. CDR1 and CDR2 from the germline V gene are LNHDA and SQIVND (reference sequence). Trimming left V 7 bases short and J 2 bases short, with 18 bases between. This CDR3 is 15 amino acids long. Of note for this clone: Its antigen is still unknown.

Sample: PBMCs. This clonotype was obtained from a woman under 30 in good health and CMV-seropositive. The chain carries TRBV19 and TRBJ2-7; D remains unclear. This chain's CDR3 is CASTSAEWLAYEQYF. The DNA for the CDR3 is TGTGCCAGTACTTCTGCGGAGTGGCTCGCCTACGAGCAGTACTTC.